The clone carrying this T cell receptor (beta chain) was seen at least ten times. Its specificity is unknown. These data come from a study of T-cell memory formation after mild COVID-19. Overall study: TCR clusters mostly belonged to single donors.

Findings of the study overall: Largely, contracting CD4+ clones fell within CM and EM, and contracting CD8+ clones within EMRA. A balance of CD4 and CD8 characterized clones contracting day 15 to 85, whereas later expanders leaned CD4+. Certain responding clones were present in pre-infection memory, suggesting participation of cross-reactive memory.

MiXCR, run by TCRdb on the 5' RACE reads, gives a single entry per CDR3 protein. The data show nearly 40,000 distinct CDR3 sequences, approximately 6.5% seen once. The CDR3 has 14 amino acids. Trimming removed 5 bases from V and 5 bases from J, with 12 bases in between. From germline, CDR1 is SGHTA and CDR2 FQGNSA. Sequenced sample: PBMCs or a T cell subset sorted from them (not recorded which). The source of this sequence is an adult who had mild COVID-19 (a few samples of this study predate the infection). Cell type and time point are not known. The genes are TRBV7-2 and TRBJ2-2; D is uncertain. The DNA for the CDR3 is TGTGCCAGCAGCCTTCTTAGCCGGACCGGGGAGCTGTTTTTT. As protein: CASSLLSRTGELFF.